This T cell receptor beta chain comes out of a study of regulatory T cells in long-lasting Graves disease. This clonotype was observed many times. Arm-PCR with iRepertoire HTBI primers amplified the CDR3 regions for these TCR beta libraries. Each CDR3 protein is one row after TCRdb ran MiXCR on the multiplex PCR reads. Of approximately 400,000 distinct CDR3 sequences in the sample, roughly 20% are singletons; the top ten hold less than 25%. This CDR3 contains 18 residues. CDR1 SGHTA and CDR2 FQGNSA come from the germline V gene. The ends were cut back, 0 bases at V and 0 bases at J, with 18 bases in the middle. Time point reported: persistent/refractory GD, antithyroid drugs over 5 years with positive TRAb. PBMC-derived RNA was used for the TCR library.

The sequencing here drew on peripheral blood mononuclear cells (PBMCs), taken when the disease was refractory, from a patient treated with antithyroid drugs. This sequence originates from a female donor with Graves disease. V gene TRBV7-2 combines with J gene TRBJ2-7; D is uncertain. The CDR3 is CASSLAAPGPSYSYEQYF. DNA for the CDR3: TGTGCCAGCAGCTTAGCGGCCCCAGGACCGAGCTACTCCTACGAGCAGTACTTC.